This entry features one TCR beta chain sequence. Its antigen is still unknown. Researchers attached unique molecular identifiers to individual cDNA molecules. TCRdb redid the calling of the 5' RACE reads with MiXCR, one entry per CDR3 protein. The sample yields about 80,000 distinct CDR3 sequences, 16% seen once. The data were obtained in a study of early T cells in non-severe SARS-CoV-2 infection. Across the study: Bulk RNA isolated from unsorted whole blood underwent sequencing; chains were not paired.

Overall study findings and caveats: Anti-spike CD8 responses were favored in VDJdb matching, and private and CD4 specificities were missed.

The length of the CDR3 is 15 residues. From germline, CDR1 is SGHVS and CDR2 FQNEAQ. With 4 bases removed from V and 4 bases from J, the gap between germline ends came to 13 bases. The clonotype comes from an adult who was a healthcare worker with PCR-confirmed SARS-CoV-2 infection or an uninfected control (not recorded which). Sequencing was done on a sample of whole blood. The chain links TRBV7-8 to TRBJ2-2, with D perhaps matching TRBD1 (7 bases). The CDR3 reads CASSYAGGPTGELFF. DNA of the CDR3: TGTGCCAGCAGCTATGCAGGGGGGCCCACCGGGGAGCTGTTTTTT.